These 24 T cell receptor beta chains originate from one sample sequenced in a study of OX40 agonist ivuxolimab in advanced cancers. Profiling relied on immunoSEQ multiplex PCR, and the TCRdb table lists in-frame clones only, not all of them. The sample gives tens of thousands of clones, around 90% of which show up once; approximately 0.3% is in the top ten. Here the sequenced sample was CD4+ or CD8+ T cells sorted from blood, taken in a trial of the OX40 agonist ivuxolimab. These receptors were collected from an adult with an advanced solid tumor such as melanoma, head and neck, liver or kidney cancer.

A single count supports this clone. The chain recombines TRBV5-5 with TRBJ2-5; D is perhaps TRBD1 (6 bases). V was clipped by 2 bases and J by 1 base, with 21 bases between them. There are 18 residues in the CDR3. Germline V gene sequence: CDR1 SGHKS, CDR2 YYEKEE (reference sequence). CDR3 region: CASSLGRGVQGPQETQYF. The DNA of the CDR3 is TGTGCCAGCAGCTTAGGCAGGGGCGTACAAGGGCCCCAAGAGACCCAGTACTTC. Based on the CDR3 plus reference TRBV5-5 and TRBJ2-5, the full variable domain is DAGVTQSPTHLIKTRGQQVTLRCSPISGHKSVSWYQQVLGQGPQFIFQYYEKEERGRGNFPDRFSARQFPNYSSELNVNALLLGDSALYLCASSLGRGVQGPQETQYFGPGTRLLVL.

This chain connects TRBV10-1 to TRBJ1-1, with D unclear. Germline CDR1 reads WNHNN; CDR2 reads SYGVQD (reference sequence). V gave up 0 bases and J gave up 1 base, with 12 bases separating them. This CDR3 has 16 residues. CDR3 protein: CASSESPGVKNTEAFF. The CDR3 bases are TGCGCCAGCAGTGAGTCGCCCGGAGTAAAGAACACTGAAGCTTTCTTT.

The DNA of the CDR3 is TGCAGCGTTGAAGGGCAGGACAGGTCAAATGAGCAGTTCTTC. Encoded protein: CSVEGQDRSNEQFF. The chain carries TRBV29-1 and TRBJ2-1; 7 bases are a match to TRBD1. V shed 1 base, J shed 7 bases, and the junction held 7 bases outside the gene matches. CDR3 size: 14 residues. Germline V CDR1 and CDR2: SQVTM, ANQGSEA.

The chain combines TRBV5-1 with TRBJ2-1; 9 positions match TRBD1. The germline gives CDR1 SGHRS, CDR2 YFSETQ. Trimming at V came to 2 bases and at J to 9 bases, leaving 6 bases not matched to a gene. CDR3 length equals 14 residues. As DNA, the CDR3 is TGCGCCAGCAGCTTCGACCGGACAGGGGTTGAGCAGTTCTTC. This encodes CASSFDRTGVEQFF.

V usage is TRBV18 and J usage is TRBJ1-1; 8 bases agree with TRBD1. Germline V CDR1 and CDR2: KGHSH, LQKENI. The CDR3 runs to 17 residues. Losses at the gene ends were 0 bases for V and 3 bases for J; bases not matched to a gene: 9. This CDR3 reads CASSPPAGTGRYTEAFF. In DNA form, the CDR3 reads TGTGCCAGCTCACCACCGGCGGGGACAGGAAGGTACACTGAAGCTTTCTTT.

This chain connects TRBV7-9 to TRBJ2-1; perhaps TRBD1 as D (6 bases). Germline CDR1 and CDR2: SEHNR and FQNEAQ (reference sequence). The V gene lost 4 bases and the J gene lost 3 bases, with 13 bases spanning the gap. CDR3 length: 15 amino acids. The CDR3 region has the DNA TGTGCCAGCAGCTCTCAAAGGGGACACTACAATGAGCAGTTCTTC. This sequence encodes CASSSQRGHYNEQFF.

The chain links TRBV6-6 to TRBJ1-1; a possible D gene is TRBD1 (5 bases). V lost 6 bases, J lost 6 bases, and 11 bases lay in between. The CDR3 is 12 residues long. Germline values: CDR1 MNHNY, CDR2 SVGAGI (reference sequence). CDR3 DNA sequence: TGTGCCAGCAGGAAGACAGAGGCTGAAGCTTTCTTT. Protein: CASRKTEAEAFF.

The table lists this clone with a count of one. The genes are TRBV7-3 and TRBJ1-2; 8 bases align to TRBD1. This CDR3 spans 15 amino acids. Per germline, CDR1 SGHTA and CDR2 FQGTGA. J gave up 8 bases and V 3 bases, and 11 bases lay outside the gene matches. CDR3 amino acids: CASSLPWTGKGGYTF. In nucleotides, the CDR3 is TGTGCCAGCAGCTTGCCATGGACAGGGAAGGGAGGCTACACCTTC.

The V gene is TRBV18, the J gene TRBJ2-5; TRBD2 is a possible D gene (7 bases). Germline CDR1 reads KGHSH; CDR2 reads LQKENI. The CDR3 has 14 residues. The V end lost 3 bases, the J end lost 4 bases, and 12 bases lay between the germline ends. The CDR3 DNA is TGTGCCAGCTCACCGGGGGGGCAGGGAGAGACCCAGTACTTC. Its translation is CASSPGGQGETQYF.

The chain couples TRBV4-1 to TRBJ1-4; possibly TRBD1 for D (5 bases). Trimming pared 9 bases from V and 7 bases from J, leaving 15 bases between. The germline V gene encodes CDR1 MGHRA and CDR2 YSYEKL. The CDR3 is 13 amino acids. CDR3 nucleotides: TGCGCCAGTCGTCCGGGGAGGGGTGAAAAACTGTTTTTT. The encoded protein is CASRPGRGEKLFF.

The V gene is TRBV29-1, the J gene TRBJ1-5; no definite D call. The germline V gene encodes CDR1 SQVTM and CDR2 ANQGSEA. V lost 4 bases and J lost 4, with 8 bases in between. The CDR3 is made up of 12 amino acids. The CDR3 loop reads CSVVSGNQPQHF. The CDR3 nucleotides are TGCAGCGTTGTATCTGGGAATCAGCCCCAGCATTTT.

V usage is TRBV28 and J usage is TRBJ2-2; D might be TRBD1 (6 bases). Deletions cut 3 bases from V and 5 bases from J, with 31 bases between. Germline CDR1 MDHEN, CDR2 SYDVKM. CDR3 length: 21 amino acids. CDR3 bases: TGTGCCAGCAGTTTTGGCCGCCTCCCCGCCCGCCCGGCAGGGGTAACCGGGGAGCTGTTTTTT. It yields the protein CASSFGRLPARPAGVTGELFF.

This rearrangement joins TRBV18 to TRBJ1-2, with D unresolved. The CDR3 is made up of 16 amino acids. Germline loops: CDR1 KGHSH, CDR2 LQKENI. Between the trimmed V and J ends, which lost 3 bases and 4 bases, there was a span of 18 bases. In nucleotides, the CDR3 is TGTGCCAGCTCACCGCTCGATTCCGGGGAGGGCTATGGCTACACCTTC. This encodes CASSPLDSGEGYGYTF.

The V call is TRBV28, the J call TRBJ2-6; perhaps TRBD2 as D (6 bases). The CDR3 runs to 15 residues. In germline, CDR1 is MDHEN, CDR2 SYDVKM. V lost 2 bases and J lost 2, with 7 bases in between. CDR3 DNA: TGTGCCAGCAGTTTAGGCGGGACTGGGGCCAACGTCCTGACTTTC. Amino acids: CASSLGGTGANVLTF.

There are a few counts of this clone. J is TRBJ1-5 and V is TRBV5-6; D call uncertain. The CDR3 runs to 14 residues. Germline V gene lookup returns CDR1 SGHDT and CDR2 YYEEEE. The V end was cut by 1 base, the J end by 1 base, with 6 bases between. CDR3 nucleotide sequence: TGTGCCAGCAGCTTGCGGCGGAGCAATCAGCCCCAGCATTTT. As protein: CASSLRRSNQPQHF. Full variable domain (remainder filled in from reference TRBV5-6 and TRBJ1-5): DAGVTQSPTHLIKTRGQQVTLRCSPKSGHDTVSWYQQALGQGPQFIFQYYEEEERQRGNFPDRFSGHQFPNYSSELNVNALLLGDSALYLCASSLRRSNQPQHFGDGTRLSIL.

The rearrangement joins TRBV5-3 to TRBJ2-7, with a tentative D call TRBD2 (6 bases). TRBV5-3 is an open reading frame whose function is uncertain. V was trimmed by 8 bases and J by 3 bases, leaving 18 bases between them. The CDR3 spans 14 residues. CDR3 protein: CASSPGTGSYEQYV. CDR3 nucleotide sequence: TGTGCCAGCAGCCCGGGGACTGGGAGCTACGAGCAGTACGTC.

The V call is TRBV19, the J call TRBJ1-6; D ambiguous. V was cut by 3 bases and J by 5 bases, with 11 bases left in between. Per the germline V gene, CDR1 is LNHDA and CDR2 is SQIVND (reference sequence). The CDR3 has 15 amino acids. This CDR3 is CASSMGNRNNSPLHF. The CDR3 DNA follows: TGTGCCAGTAGTATGGGAAATCGGAATAATTCACCCCTCCACTTT.

The chain links TRBV30 to TRBJ2-3; no reliable D call. This CDR3 spans 14 amino acids. V was cut by 2 bases and J by 0 bases, with 9 bases left in between. The germline V gene encodes CDR1 GTSNPN and CDR2 SVGIG (reference sequence). The CDR3 sequence: CAWSLKGSTDTQYF. The CDR3 bases are TGTGCCTGGAGTTTGAAAGGGAGCACAGATACGCAGTATTTT.

The rearrangement links TRBV28 to TRBJ2-6; 9 nucleotides match TRBD2. Germline V gene data show CDR1 as MDHEN and CDR2 as SYDVKM. Trimming cost V 7 bases and J 0 bases; bases outside gene matches: 7. The CDR3 consists of 17 residues. The DNA of the CDR3 is TGTGCCAGCAACGGTCTAGCGGGAATCTCTGGGGCCAACGTCCTGACTTTC. Translating gives CASNGLAGISGANVLTF. Looking up the rest from reference TRBV28 and TRBJ2-6 gives the full variable domain: DVKVTQSSRYLVKRTGEKVFLECVQDMDHENMFWYRQDPGLGLRLIYFSYDVKMKEKGDIPEGYSVSREKKERFSLILESASTNQTSMYLCASNGLAGISGANVLTFGAGSRLTVL.

V gene TRBV23-1 combines with J gene TRBJ1-1, with D possibly being TRBD1 (5 bases). TRBV23-1 counts as an open reading frame of uncertain function. This CDR3 is built from 15 residues. The V end was cut by 7 bases, the J end by 2 bases, with 17 bases between. The CDR3 protein is CASTPPRGENTEAFF. The CDR3 DNA is TGCGCCAGCACCCCCCCAAGGGGCGAAAACACTGAAGCTTTCTTT.

The rearrangement uses TRBV28 and TRBJ1-5; weak D call: TRBD1 (6 bases). Germline V gives CDR1 MDHEN, CDR2 SYDVKM. The CDR3 runs 14 residues. V lost 7 bases and J lost 6, with 16 bases in between. This CDR3 is CASKHGGAGQPQHF. The CDR3 DNA reads as TGTGCCAGCAAGCACGGGGGGGCAGGTCAGCCCCAGCATTTT.

This clone was recorded once. The chain recombines TRBV5-1 with TRBJ1-6; 8 bases are shared with TRBD1. The CDR3 has 16 amino acids. The J segment lost 10 bases and the V segment lost 4 bases, leaving 13 bases of the junction unmatched. CDR1 and CDR2 (germline): SGHRS, YFSETQ. The CDR3 DNA reads as TGCGCCAGCAGCACTCAACAGGGGGTCGATGGCTCACCCCTCCACTTT. This codes for CASSTQQGVDGSPLHF. Looking up the rest from reference TRBV5-1 and TRBJ1-6 gives the full variable domain: KAGVTQTPRYLIKTRGQQVTLSCSPISGHRSVSWYQQTPGQGLQFLFEYFSETQRNKGNFPGRFSGRQFSNSRSEMNVSTLELGDSALYLCASSTQQGVDGSPLHFGNGTRLTVT.

The chain recombines TRBV18 with TRBJ1-5; TRBD1 aligns across 10 bases. The CDR3 spans 17 residues. The germline CDR1 and CDR2 sequences are KGHSH and LQKENI. The V and J ends lost 4 bases and 6 bases, in that order; junction bases with no gene match: 12. The CDR3 coding sequence is TGTGCCAGCTCACGAGACCCGCCGGGACAGGGGAGTCAGCCCCAGCATTTT. This codes for CASSRDPPGQGSQPQHF.

The J gene is TRBJ2-3, the V gene TRBV30; TRBD1 agrees at 9 bases. Germline V lookup: CDR1 GTSNPN, CDR2 SVGIG (reference sequence). The CDR3 spans 14 residues. V shed 1 base and J 6 bases; nucleotides not matched to a gene: 5. In DNA, the CDR3 is TGTGCCTGGAGTGCCGGGACAGGGTCGGATACGCAGTATTTT. Protein sequence: CAWSAGTGSDTQYF.